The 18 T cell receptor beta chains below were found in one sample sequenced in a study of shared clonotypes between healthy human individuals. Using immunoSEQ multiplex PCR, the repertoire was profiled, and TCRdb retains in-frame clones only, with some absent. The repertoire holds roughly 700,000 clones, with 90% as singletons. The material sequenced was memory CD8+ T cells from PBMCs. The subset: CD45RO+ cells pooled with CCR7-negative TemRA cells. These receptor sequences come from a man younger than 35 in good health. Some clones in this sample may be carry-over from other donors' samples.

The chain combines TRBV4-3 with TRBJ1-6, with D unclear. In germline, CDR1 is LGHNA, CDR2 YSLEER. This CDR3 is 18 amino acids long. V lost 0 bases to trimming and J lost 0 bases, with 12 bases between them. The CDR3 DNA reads TGCGCCAGCAGCCAAGATGAGGCAGGTGGCTCCTATAATTCACCCCTCCACTTT. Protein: CASSQDEAGGSYNSPLHF.

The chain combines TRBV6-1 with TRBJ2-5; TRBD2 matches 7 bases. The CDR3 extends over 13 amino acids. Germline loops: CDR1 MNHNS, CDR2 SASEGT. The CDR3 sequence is CGSGTPIQETQYF. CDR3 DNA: TGTGGGAGCGGGACTCCGATCCAAGAGACCCAGTACTTC.

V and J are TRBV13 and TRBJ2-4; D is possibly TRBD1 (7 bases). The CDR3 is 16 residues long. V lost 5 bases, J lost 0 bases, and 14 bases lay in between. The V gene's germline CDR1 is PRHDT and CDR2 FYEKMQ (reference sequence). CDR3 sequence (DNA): TGTGCCAGCAGCGCGGGACAGCCCCTAGCCAAAAACATTCAGTACTTC. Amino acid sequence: CASSAGQPLAKNIQYF.

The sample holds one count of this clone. CDR3 nucleotide sequence: TGTGCCAGCAGCTTAGGTGGCCAATCTGGGGCCAACGTCCTGACTTTC. This gives the protein CASSLGGQSGANVLTF. V gene TRBV13 combines with J gene TRBJ2-6; no definite D call. The germline CDR1 and CDR2 sequences are PRHDT and FYEKMQ (reference sequence). There are 16 residues in the CDR3. Between the trimmed V and J ends, which lost 0 bases and 1 base, there was a span of 7 bases.

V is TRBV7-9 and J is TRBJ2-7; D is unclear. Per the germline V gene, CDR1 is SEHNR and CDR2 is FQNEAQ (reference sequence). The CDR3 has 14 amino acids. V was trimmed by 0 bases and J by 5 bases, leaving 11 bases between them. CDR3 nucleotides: TGTGCCAGCAGCTTAGCGGGCGTGACCCACGAGCAGTACTTC. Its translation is CASSLAGVTHEQYF.

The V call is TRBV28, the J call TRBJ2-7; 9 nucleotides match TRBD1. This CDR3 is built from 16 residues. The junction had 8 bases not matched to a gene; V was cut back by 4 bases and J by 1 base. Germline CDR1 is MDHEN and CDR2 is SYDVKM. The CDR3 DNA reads TGTGCCAGCAGTTCCCCCGACAGGGGGTTGTCCTACGAGCAGTACTTC. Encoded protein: CASSSPDRGLSYEQYF.

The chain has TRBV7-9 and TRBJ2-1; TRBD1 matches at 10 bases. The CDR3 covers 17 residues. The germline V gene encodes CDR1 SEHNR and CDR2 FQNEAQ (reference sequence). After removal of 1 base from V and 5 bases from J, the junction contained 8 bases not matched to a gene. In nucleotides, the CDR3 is TGTGCCAGCAGCTTAGGGTATAGGGACAGGGGCAACAATGAGCAGTTCTTC. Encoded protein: CASSLGYRDRGNNEQFF.

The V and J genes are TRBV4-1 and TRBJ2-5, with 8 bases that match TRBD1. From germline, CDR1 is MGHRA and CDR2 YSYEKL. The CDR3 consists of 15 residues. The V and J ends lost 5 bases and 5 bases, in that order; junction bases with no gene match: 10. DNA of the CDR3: TGCGCCAGCAGCGAACGACAGGGGCCGTGGGAGACCCAGTACTTC. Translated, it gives CASSERQGPWETQYF.

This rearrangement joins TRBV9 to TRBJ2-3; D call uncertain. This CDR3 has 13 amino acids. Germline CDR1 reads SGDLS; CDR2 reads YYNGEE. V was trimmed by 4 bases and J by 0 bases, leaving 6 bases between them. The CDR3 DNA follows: TGTGCCAGCAGCCTCGGGAGCACAGATACGCAGTATTTT. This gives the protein CASSLGSTDTQYF. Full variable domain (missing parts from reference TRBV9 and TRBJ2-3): DSGVTQTPKHLITATGQRVTLRCSPRSGDLSVYWYQQSLDQGLQFLIQYYNGEERAKGNILERFSAQQFPDLHSELNLSSLELGDSALYFCASSLGSTDTQYFGPGTRLTVL.

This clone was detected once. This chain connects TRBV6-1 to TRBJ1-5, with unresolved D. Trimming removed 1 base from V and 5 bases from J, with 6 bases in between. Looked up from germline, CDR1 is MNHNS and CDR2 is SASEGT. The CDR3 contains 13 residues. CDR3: CASSEVGDQPQHF. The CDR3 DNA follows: TGTGCCAGCAGTGAAGTCGGGGATCAGCCCCAGCATTTT.

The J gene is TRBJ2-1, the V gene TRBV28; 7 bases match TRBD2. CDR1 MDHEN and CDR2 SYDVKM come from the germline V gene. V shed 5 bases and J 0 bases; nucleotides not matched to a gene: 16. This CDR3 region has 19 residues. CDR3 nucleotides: TGTGCCAGCAGTCCAGGACTAGGATTTACCCCAAGCTCCTACAATGAGCAGTTCTTC. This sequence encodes CASSPGLGFTPSSYNEQFF.

CDR3 bases: TGTGCCAGCAGCTCGAGGACTAGCGGAAACAATGAGCAGTTCTTC. Amino acids: CASSSRTSGNNEQFF. The rearrangement joins TRBV11-3 to TRBJ2-1; 10 bases map to TRBD2. Germline trimming cut 4 bases from V and 5 bases from J; bases unmatched to any gene: 5. The CDR3 consists of 15 residues. Germline V lookup: CDR1 SGHNT, CDR2 YENEEA. The whole variable domain, remainder taken from reference TRBV11-3 and TRBJ2-1, is EAGVVQSPRYKIIEKKQPVAFWCNPISGHNTLYWYLQNLGQGPELLIRYENEEAVDDSQLPKDRFSAERLKGVDSTLKIQPAELGDSAVYLCASSSRTSGNNEQFFGPGTRLTVL.

CDR3 region: CASSGRTGGEPGELFF. DNA for the CDR3: TGTGCCAGCAGCGGGAGGACAGGGGGCGAGCCCGGGGAGCTGTTTTTT. The chain joins TRBV9 to TRBJ2-2; 11 positions agree with TRBD1. Germline V gene data show CDR1 as SGDLS and CDR2 as YYNGEE. The CDR3 runs 16 residues. The ends lost 3 bases at V and 6 bases at J; junction bases unmatched: 7. Filled out from reference TRBV9 and TRBJ2-2, the complete variable domain reads DSGVTQTPKHLITATGQRVTLRCSPRSGDLSVYWYQQSLDQGLQFLIQYYNGEERAKGNILERFSAQQFPDLHSELNLSSLELGDSALYFCASSGRTGGEPGELFFGEGSRLTVL.

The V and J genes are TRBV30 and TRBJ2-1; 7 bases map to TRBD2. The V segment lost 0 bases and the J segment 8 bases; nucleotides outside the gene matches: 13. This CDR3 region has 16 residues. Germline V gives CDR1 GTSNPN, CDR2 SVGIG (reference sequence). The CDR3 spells CAWSVSERGWGDEQFF. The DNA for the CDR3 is TGTGCCTGGAGTGTATCCGAGCGGGGATGGGGCGATGAGCAGTTCTTC.

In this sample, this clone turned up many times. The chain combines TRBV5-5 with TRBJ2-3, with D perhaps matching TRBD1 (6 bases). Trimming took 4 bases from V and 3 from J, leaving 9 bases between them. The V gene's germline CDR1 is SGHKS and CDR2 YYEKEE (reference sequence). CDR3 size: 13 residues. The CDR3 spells CASSLQGTDTQYF. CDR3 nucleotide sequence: TGTGCCAGCAGCCTACAGGGAACAGATACGCAGTATTTT.

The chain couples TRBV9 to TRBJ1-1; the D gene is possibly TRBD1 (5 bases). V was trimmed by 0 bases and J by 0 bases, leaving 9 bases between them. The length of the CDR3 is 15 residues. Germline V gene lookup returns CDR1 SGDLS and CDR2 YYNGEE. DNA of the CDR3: TGTGCCAGCAGCGTAGCAGGGAGCATGAACACTGAAGCTTTCTTT. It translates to CASSVAGSMNTEAFF.

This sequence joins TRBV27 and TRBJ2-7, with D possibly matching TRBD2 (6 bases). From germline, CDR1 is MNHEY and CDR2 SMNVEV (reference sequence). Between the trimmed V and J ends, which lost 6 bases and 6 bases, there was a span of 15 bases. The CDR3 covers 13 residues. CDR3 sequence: CASRRLVDSEQYF. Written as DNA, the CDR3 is TGTGCCAGCAGACGACTAGTTGACTCCGAGCAGTACTTC.

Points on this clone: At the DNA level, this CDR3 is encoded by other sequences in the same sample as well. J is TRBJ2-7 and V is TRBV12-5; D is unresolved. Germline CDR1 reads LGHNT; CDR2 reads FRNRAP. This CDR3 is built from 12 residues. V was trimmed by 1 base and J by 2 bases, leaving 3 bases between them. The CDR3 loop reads CASGLDPYEQYF. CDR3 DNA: TGTGCTAGTGGTTTGGACCCCTACGAGCAGTACTTC.